Listed below are T cell receptor beta chains from one sample, sequenced in a study of T cell changes during pregnancy in multiple sclerosis. The data were produced by immunoSEQ multiplex PCR, yet TCRdb's version contains in-frame clones alone and is incomplete. The data contain around 63,000 clones, roughly 91% of them seen just once; the ten biggest clones take up 1% to 1.5%. The material sequenced was peripheral blood, taken after pregnancy. All receptors derive from a female donor in good health, enrolled as a control in a pregnancy study. Each CDR3 is given with its conserved first and last residue. Each record gives: CDR3 protein, CDR3 DNA, J gene, clone size, D gene, V gene. A D gene is named only where the DNA matches it firmly. Some rows have no size entry. The others give once, few or many, or a class for an expanded clone.

cdr3_aa: CASSLVPGENSPLHF
cdr3_nt: TGTGCCAGCAGCTTGGTTCCGGGGGAGAATTCACCCCTCCACTTT
j_call: TRBJ1-6
clone_size: .
d_call: .
v_call: TRBV5-6

cdr3_aa: CAWITGSSYNSPLHF
cdr3_nt: TGTGCCTGGATTACAGGGAGCTCCTATAATTCACCCCTCCACTTT
j_call: TRBJ1-6
clone_size: .
d_call: .
v_call: TRBV30

cdr3_aa: CASSLDFGSNQPQHF
cdr3_nt: TGTGCCAGCAGCTTAGATTTCGGTAGCAATCAGCCCCAGCATTTT
j_call: TRBJ1-5
clone_size: once
d_call: .
v_call: TRBV11-2

cdr3_aa: CASSQGLRTGVYGYGYTF
cdr3_nt: TGCGCCAGCAGCCAAGGCCTCCGGACAGGGGTGTATGGCTATGGCTACACCTTC
j_call: TRBJ1-2
clone_size: .
d_call: TRBD1
v_call: TRBV4-1

cdr3_aa: CASSLYQGYGTEAFF
cdr3_nt: TGTGCCAGCAGCTTATACCAGGGGTATGGCACTGAAGCTTTCTTT
j_call: TRBJ1-1
clone_size: .
d_call: .
v_call: TRBV11-2

cdr3_aa: CASSEGGTSGGQIAPSEQFF
cdr3_nt: TGTGCCAGCAGTGAAGGTGGGACTAGCGGGGGCCAGATCGCCCCAAGTGAGCAGTTCTTC
j_call: TRBJ2-1
clone_size: once
d_call: TRBD2
v_call: TRBV2

cdr3_aa: CASSSGWTENTEAFF
cdr3_nt: TGTGCCAGCTCATCGGGATGGACAGAGAACACTGAAGCTTTCTTT
j_call: TRBJ1-1
clone_size: .
d_call: .
v_call: TRBV18

cdr3_aa: CAWSVLTGGDSPLHF
cdr3_nt: TGTGCCTGGAGTGTACTGACAGGGGGTGATTCACCCCTCCACTTT
j_call: TRBJ1-6
clone_size: .
d_call: TRBD1
v_call: TRBV30

cdr3_aa: CASSKGWGTEAFF
cdr3_nt: TGTGCCAGCAGTAAGGGGTGGGGAACTGAAGCTTTCTTT
j_call: TRBJ1-1
clone_size: .
d_call: .
v_call: TRBV6-4

cdr3_aa: CASSYSGVHEQYF
cdr3_nt: TGTGCCAGCAGTTATTCAGGGGTCCACGAGCAGTACTTC
j_call: TRBJ2-7
clone_size: .
d_call: .
v_call: TRBV2

cdr3_aa: CASSQGIGTGYEQYF
cdr3_nt: TGCGCCAGCAGCCAAGGGATCGGGACAGGGTACGAGCAGTACTTC
j_call: TRBJ2-7
clone_size: .
d_call: TRBD1
v_call: TRBV4-3

cdr3_aa: CASSLVGGMNTEAFF
cdr3_nt: TGTGCCAGCAGCTTAGTCGGGGGAATGAACACTGAAGCTTTCTTT
j_call: TRBJ1-1
clone_size: .
d_call: .
v_call: TRBV7-2

cdr3_aa: CASSMDRGREQYF
cdr3_nt: TGTGCCAGTAGTATGGACAGGGGGCGCGAGCAGTACTTC
j_call: TRBJ2-7
clone_size: .
d_call: TRBD1
v_call: TRBV19

cdr3_aa: CASSLLGQTSTDTQYF
cdr3_nt: TGTGCCAGCAGCCTACTGGGACAGACTAGCACAGATACGCAGTATTTT
j_call: TRBJ2-3
clone_size: .
d_call: TRBD1
v_call: TRBV7-9

cdr3_aa: CAMWTGVGANYGYTF
cdr3_nt: TGTGCCATGTGGACAGGGGTAGGGGCTAACTATGGCTACACCTTC
j_call: TRBJ1-2
clone_size: .
d_call: TRBD1
v_call: TRBV10-3

cdr3_aa: CASALDRVSPLHF
cdr3_nt: TGTGCTAGTGCCCTTGACAGGGTTTCACCCCTCCACTTT
j_call: TRBJ1-6
clone_size: .
d_call: TRBD1
v_call: TRBV12-5

cdr3_aa: CASSLDASGTQYF
cdr3_nt: TGTGCCAGCAGCTTAGACGCGAGCGGAACCCAGTACTTC
j_call: TRBJ2-5
clone_size: .
d_call: .
v_call: TRBV7-8

cdr3_aa: CASSEFQGLSGNTIYF
cdr3_nt: TGTGCCAGCAGTGAATTTCAGGGCCTCTCTGGAAACACCATATATTTT
j_call: TRBJ1-3
clone_size: .
d_call: .
v_call: TRBV25-1

cdr3_aa: CASTPLSGSGGAVYYEQFF
cdr3_nt: TGTGCCAGCACCCCCCTTAGCGGTAGCGGGGGGGCGGTATACTATGAGCAGTTCTTC
j_call: TRBJ2-1
clone_size: .
d_call: TRBD2
v_call: TRBV7-6

cdr3_aa: CASSLGGGGYTF
cdr3_nt: TGCGCCAGCAGCTTGGGGGGAGGCGGCTACACCTTC
j_call: TRBJ1-2
clone_size: .
d_call: .
v_call: TRBV5-1

cdr3_aa: CASSGTGAKGQPQHF
cdr3_nt: TGCGCCAGCAGTGGGACCGGAGCGAAGGGGCAGCCCCAGCATTTT
j_call: TRBJ1-5
clone_size: .
d_call: .
v_call: TRBV10-1

cdr3_aa: CASSLRGEVGEKLFF
cdr3_nt: TGTGCCAGCAGCTTACGAGGGGAGGTGGGGGAAAAACTGTTTTTT
j_call: TRBJ1-4
clone_size: .
d_call: .
v_call: TRBV7-6

cdr3_aa: CASRTQGDHTEAFF
cdr3_nt: TGTGCCAGCAGGACACAGGGTGATCACACTGAAGCTTTCTTT
j_call: TRBJ1-1
clone_size: .
d_call: .
v_call: TRBV6-5

cdr3_aa: CAWNKGTGLIQYF
cdr3_nt: TGTGCCTGGAATAAGGGGACAGGATTAATTCAGTACTTC
j_call: TRBJ2-4
clone_size: .
d_call: TRBD1
v_call: TRBV30

cdr3_aa: CASSLDRSYRSGANVLTF
cdr3_nt: TGTGCCAGCAGCTTGGACAGATCCTATCGCTCTGGGGCCAACGTCCTGACTTTC
j_call: TRBJ2-6
clone_size: .
d_call: .
v_call: TRBV5-8

cdr3_aa: CASSTQTRPYDTQYF
cdr3_nt: TGTGCCAGCAGCACCCAGACTCGCCCCTATGATACGCAGTATTTT
j_call: TRBJ2-3
clone_size: .
d_call: .
v_call: TRBV7-2

cdr3_aa: CASSLDRRSYEQYF
cdr3_nt: TGCGCCAGCAGCTTGGACAGGCGCTCCTACGAGCAGTACTTC
j_call: TRBJ2-7
clone_size: .
d_call: .
v_call: TRBV5-1

cdr3_aa: CATSRDPGGHSGNTIYF
cdr3_nt: TGTGCCACCAGCAGAGATCCCGGCGGTCACTCTGGAAACACCATATATTTT
j_call: TRBJ1-3
clone_size: once
d_call: .
v_call: TRBV15

cdr3_aa: CAISETGNTGELFF
cdr3_nt: TGTGCCATCAGTGAGACAGGGAACACCGGGGAGCTGTTTTTT
j_call: TRBJ2-2
clone_size: .
d_call: .
v_call: TRBV10-3

cdr3_aa: CASSLERAGTQYF
cdr3_nt: TGTGCCAGCAGCTTAGAGAGGGCAGGTACGCAGTATTTT
j_call: TRBJ2-3
clone_size: .
d_call: .
v_call: TRBV13

cdr3_aa: CASSHGQGGETQYF
cdr3_nt: TGCGCCAGCAGCCACGGACAGGGAGGGGAGACCCAGTACTTC
j_call: TRBJ2-5
clone_size: .
d_call: .
v_call: TRBV4-3

cdr3_aa: CASSQDRGYAEAFF
cdr3_nt: TGTGCCAGCAGCCAAGACAGGGGGTATGCTGAAGCTTTCTTT
j_call: TRBJ1-1
clone_size: .
d_call: TRBD1
v_call: TRBV14

cdr3_aa: CAWSVQGRPGYGYTF
cdr3_nt: TGTGCCTGGAGTGTACAGGGGCGGCCGGGGTATGGCTACACCTTC
j_call: TRBJ1-2
clone_size: .
d_call: TRBD1
v_call: TRBV30